This T cell receptor (beta chain) was documented in a study of blood T cell repertoires in COVID-19. Study overall: PBMCs, B-cell-depleted T cells, or T cells were the source of the cDNA or gDNA that made up the material.

Source study methods: The authors estimated nucleated cell counts from reference gene primer amplification. Using immunoSEQ multiplex PCR, the repertoire was profiled, and TCRdb retains in-frame clones only, with some absent. The DNA was the basis for D and trimming; V, J and clone size are from that table. The sample holds approximately 290,000 clones, around 81% seen once. The source is an older person with COVID-19, enrolled during active disease. The sequenced sample was peripheral blood.

As DNA, the CDR3 is TGTGCCAGCAGTCAACAGGGGGCTAGCTCCTATAATTCACCCCTCCACTTT. Amino acids: CASSQQGASSYNSPLHF. The chain recombines TRBV6-6 with TRBJ1-6, with 9 bases fitting TRBD1. The CDR3 has 17 amino acids. Germline V CDR1 and CDR2: MNHNY, SVGAGI (reference sequence). J was trimmed by 0 bases and V by 5 bases; bases with no gene match: 5.